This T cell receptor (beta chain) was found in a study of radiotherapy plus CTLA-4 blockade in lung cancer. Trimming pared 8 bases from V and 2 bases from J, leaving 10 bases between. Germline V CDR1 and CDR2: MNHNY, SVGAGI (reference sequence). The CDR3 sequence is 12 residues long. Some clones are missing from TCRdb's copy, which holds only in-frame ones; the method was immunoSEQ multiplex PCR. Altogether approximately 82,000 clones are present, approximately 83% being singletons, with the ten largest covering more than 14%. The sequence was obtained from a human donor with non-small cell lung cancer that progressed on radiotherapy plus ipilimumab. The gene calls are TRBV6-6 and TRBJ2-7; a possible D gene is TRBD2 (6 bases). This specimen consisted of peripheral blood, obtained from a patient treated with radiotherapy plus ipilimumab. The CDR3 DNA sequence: TGTGCCAGCGGGCGGGGAACCTACGAGCAGTACTTC. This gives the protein CASGRGTYEQYF.